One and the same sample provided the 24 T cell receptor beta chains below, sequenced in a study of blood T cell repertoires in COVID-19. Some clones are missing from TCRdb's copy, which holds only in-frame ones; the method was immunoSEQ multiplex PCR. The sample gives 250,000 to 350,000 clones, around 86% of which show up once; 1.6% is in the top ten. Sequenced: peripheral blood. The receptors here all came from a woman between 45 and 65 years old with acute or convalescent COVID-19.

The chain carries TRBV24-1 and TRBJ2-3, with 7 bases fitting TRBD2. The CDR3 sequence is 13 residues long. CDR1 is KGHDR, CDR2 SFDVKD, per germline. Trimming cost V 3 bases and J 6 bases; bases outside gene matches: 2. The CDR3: CATSDPGGDTQYF. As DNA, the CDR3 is TGTGCCACCAGTGATCCCGGGGGGGATACGCAGTATTTT.

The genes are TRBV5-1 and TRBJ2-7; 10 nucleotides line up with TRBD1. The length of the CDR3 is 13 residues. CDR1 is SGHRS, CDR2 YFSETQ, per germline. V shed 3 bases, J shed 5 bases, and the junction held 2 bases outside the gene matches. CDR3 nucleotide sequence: TGCGCCAGCAGCTGGGGGACAGGGGACGAGCAGTACTTC. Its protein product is CASSWGTGDEQYF.

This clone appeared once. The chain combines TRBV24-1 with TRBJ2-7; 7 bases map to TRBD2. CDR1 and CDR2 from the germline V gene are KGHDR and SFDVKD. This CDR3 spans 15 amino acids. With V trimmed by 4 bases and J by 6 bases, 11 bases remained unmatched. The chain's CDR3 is CATSDPGTTTSEQYF. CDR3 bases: TGTGCCACCAGTGACCCAGGGACTACTACGAGCGAGCAGTACTTC.

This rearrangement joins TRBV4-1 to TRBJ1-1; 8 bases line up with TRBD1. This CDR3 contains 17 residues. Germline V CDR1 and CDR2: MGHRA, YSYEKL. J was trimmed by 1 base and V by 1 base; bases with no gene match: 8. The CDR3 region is CASSQGAGQGGNTEAFF. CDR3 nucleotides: TGCGCCAGCAGCCAAGGCGCTGGACAGGGCGGGAACACTGAAGCTTTCTTT.

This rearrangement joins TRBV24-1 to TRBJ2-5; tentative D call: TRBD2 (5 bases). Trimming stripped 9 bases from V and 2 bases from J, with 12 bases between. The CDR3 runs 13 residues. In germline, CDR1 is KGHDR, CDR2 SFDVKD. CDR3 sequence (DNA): TGTGCCACCGAACGGGGTCCGCAAGAGACCCAGTACTTC. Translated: CATERGPQETQYF.

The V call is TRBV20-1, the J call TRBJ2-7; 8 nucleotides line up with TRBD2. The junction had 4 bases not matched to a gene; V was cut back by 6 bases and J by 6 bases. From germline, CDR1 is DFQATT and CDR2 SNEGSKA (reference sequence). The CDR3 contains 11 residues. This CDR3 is CSAPGGGEQYF. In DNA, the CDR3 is TGCAGTGCCCCCGGGGGGGGCGAGCAGTACTTC.

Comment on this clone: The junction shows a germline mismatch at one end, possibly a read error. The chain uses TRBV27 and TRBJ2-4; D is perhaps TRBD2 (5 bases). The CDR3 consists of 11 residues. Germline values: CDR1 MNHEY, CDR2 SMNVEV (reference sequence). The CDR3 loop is CASSSTNYGPF. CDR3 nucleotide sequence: TGTGCCAGCAGTTCGACTAATTATGGCCCCTTC.

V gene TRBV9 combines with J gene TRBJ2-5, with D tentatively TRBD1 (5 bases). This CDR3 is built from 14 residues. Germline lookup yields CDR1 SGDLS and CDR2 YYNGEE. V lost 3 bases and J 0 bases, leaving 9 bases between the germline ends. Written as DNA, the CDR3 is TGTGCCAGCAGCGGAAGACAGTACCAAGAGACCCAGTACTTC. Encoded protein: CASSGRQYQETQYF.

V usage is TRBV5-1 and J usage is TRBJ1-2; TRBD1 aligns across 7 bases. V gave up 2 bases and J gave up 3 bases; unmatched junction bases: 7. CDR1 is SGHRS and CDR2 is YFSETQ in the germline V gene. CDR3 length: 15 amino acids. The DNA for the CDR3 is TGCGCCAGCAGCTTCGGCACAGGGGATGACTATGGCTACACCTTC. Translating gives CASSFGTGDDYGYTF.

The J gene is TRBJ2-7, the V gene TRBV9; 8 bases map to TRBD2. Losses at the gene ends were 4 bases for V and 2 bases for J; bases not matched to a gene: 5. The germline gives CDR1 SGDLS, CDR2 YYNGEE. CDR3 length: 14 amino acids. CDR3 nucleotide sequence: TGTGCCAGCAGCCCCACTAGCGGAGCCTACGAGCAGTACTTC. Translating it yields CASSPTSGAYEQYF. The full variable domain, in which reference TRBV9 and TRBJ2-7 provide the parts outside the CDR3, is DSGVTQTPKHLITATGQRVTLRCSPRSGDLSVYWYQQSLDQGLQFLIQYYNGEERAKGNILERFSAQQFPDLHSELNLSSLELGDSALYFCASSPTSGAYEQYFGPGTRLTVT.

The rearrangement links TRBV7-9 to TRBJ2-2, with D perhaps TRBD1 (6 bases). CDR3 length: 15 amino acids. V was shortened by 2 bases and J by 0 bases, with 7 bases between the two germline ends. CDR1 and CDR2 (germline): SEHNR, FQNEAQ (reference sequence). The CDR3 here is CASSLWTANTGELFF. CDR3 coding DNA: TGTGCCAGCAGCTTATGGACAGCGAACACCGGGGAGCTGTTTTTT.

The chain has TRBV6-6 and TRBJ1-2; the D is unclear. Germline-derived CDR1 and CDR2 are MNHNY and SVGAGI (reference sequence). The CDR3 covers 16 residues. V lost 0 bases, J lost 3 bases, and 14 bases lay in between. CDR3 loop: CASSYSLEAGYYGYTF. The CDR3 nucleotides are TGTGCCAGCAGTTACTCTCTCGAAGCAGGATACTATGGCTACACCTTC.

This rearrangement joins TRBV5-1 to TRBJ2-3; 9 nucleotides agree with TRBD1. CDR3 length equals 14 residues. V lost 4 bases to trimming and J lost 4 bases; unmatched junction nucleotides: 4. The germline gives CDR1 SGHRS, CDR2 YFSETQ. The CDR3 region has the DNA TGCGCCAGCAGCAAGGGACAGGGTGCAGATACGCAGTATTTT. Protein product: CASSKGQGADTQYF. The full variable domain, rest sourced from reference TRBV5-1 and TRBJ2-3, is KAGVTQTPRYLIKTRGQQVTLSCSPISGHRSVSWYQQTPGQGLQFLFEYFSETQRNKGNFPGRFSGRQFSNSRSEMNVSTLELGDSALYLCASSKGQGADTQYFGPGTRLTVL.

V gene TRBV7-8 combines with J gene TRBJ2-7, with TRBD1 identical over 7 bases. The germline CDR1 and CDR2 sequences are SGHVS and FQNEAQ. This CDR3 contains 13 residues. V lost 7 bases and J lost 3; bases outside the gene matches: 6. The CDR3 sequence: CASTRDRGYEQYF. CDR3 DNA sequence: TGTGCCAGCACAAGGGACAGAGGCTACGAGCAGTACTTC.

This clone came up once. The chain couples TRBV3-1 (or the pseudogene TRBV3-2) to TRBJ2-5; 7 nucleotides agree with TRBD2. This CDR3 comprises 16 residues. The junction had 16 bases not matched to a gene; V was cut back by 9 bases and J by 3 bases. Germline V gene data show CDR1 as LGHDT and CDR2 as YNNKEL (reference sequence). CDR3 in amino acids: CARTKRDSRGEETQYF. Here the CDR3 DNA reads TGTGCCAGGACCAAGAGGGACTCTCGGGGGGAAGAGACCCAGTACTTC.

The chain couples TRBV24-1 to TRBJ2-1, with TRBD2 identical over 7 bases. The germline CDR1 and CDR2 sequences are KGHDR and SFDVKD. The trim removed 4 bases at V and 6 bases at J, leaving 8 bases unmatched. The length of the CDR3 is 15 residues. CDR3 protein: CATSDPRTGGNEQFF. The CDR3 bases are TGTGCCACCAGTGACCCAAGGACGGGGGGCAATGAGCAGTTCTTC.

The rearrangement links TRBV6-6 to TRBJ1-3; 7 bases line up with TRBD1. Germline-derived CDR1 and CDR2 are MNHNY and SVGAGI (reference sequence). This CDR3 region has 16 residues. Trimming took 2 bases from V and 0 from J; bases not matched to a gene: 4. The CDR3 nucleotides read TGTGCCAGCAGTTACGGGGACAGAGGCTCTGGAAACACCATATATTTT. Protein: CASSYGDRGSGNTIYF.

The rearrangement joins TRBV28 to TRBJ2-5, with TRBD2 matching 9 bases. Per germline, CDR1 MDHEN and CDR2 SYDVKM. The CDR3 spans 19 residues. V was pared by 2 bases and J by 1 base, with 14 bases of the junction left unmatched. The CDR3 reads CASSLEWVRLAAFQETQYF. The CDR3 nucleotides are TGTGCCAGCAGTTTAGAGTGGGTCCGACTAGCGGCCTTCCAAGAGACCCAGTACTTC.

The chain's CDR3 is CASQFDGVSGNTIYF. CDR3 bases: TGTGCCAGCCAATTTGACGGAGTCTCTGGAAACACCATATATTTT. The chain recombines TRBV5-8 with TRBJ1-3; D gene uncertain. Germline loops: CDR1 SGHTS, CDR2 YDEGEE. V was shortened by 7 bases and J by 0 bases, with 14 bases between the two germline ends. This CDR3 has 15 residues.

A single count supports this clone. The CDR3 protein is CASSLFTSGPAYEQYF. Here the CDR3 DNA reads TGCGCCAGCAGCTTGTTCACTAGCGGGCCCGCCTACGAGCAGTACTTC. J is TRBJ2-7 and V is TRBV5-1; 9 bases align to TRBD2. V lost 1 base and J lost 2; bases outside the gene matches: 7. The CDR3 extends over 16 amino acids. In germline, CDR1 is SGHRS, CDR2 YFSETQ.

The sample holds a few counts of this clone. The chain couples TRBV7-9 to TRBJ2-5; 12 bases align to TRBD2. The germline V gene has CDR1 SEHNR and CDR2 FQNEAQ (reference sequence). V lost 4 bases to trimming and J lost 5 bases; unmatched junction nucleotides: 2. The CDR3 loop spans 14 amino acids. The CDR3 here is CASSSLAGGETQYF. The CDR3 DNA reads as TGTGCCAGCAGCTCACTAGCGGGAGGTGAGACCCAGTACTTC.

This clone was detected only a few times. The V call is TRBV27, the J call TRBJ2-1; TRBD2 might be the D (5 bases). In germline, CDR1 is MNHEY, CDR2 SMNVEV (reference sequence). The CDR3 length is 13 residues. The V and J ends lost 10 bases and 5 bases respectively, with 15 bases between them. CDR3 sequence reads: CATRRERHNEQFF. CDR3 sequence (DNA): TGTGCCACCCGTAGGGAGAGACACAATGAGCAGTTCTTC.

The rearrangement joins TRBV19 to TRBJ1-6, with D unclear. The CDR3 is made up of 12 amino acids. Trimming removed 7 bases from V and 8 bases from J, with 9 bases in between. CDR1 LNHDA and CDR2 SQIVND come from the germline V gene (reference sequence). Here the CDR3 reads CASKRLDSPLHF. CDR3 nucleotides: TGTGCCAGTAAGAGACTGGATTCACCCCTCCACTTT.

Here the CDR3 reads CASSFGQGAPNYGYTF. CDR3 coding DNA: TGTGCCAGCAGTTTCGGACAGGGGGCTCCTAACTATGGCTACACCTTC. The genes are TRBV6-6 and TRBJ1-2; 11 bases map to TRBD1. CDR1 and CDR2 from the germline V gene are MNHNY and SVGAGI (reference sequence). V lost 4 bases to trimming and J lost 0 bases; unmatched junction nucleotides: 4. This CDR3 contains 16 residues.